Below, one T cell receptor beta chain is given with its context. No antigen is known for it. This sample stems from a study of vaccination effects on CD4 cells after COVID-19. Study details: Following the second dose by a median of 72 days, the post-vaccine samples were obtained.

The CDR3 loop spans 15 amino acids. Unmatched junction bases numbered 6, after V lost 4 bases and J lost 3 bases. Germline CDR1 LGHNA, CDR2 YSLEER. Study results and limitations: Marked clonal contraction of infection- and vaccine-induced clones was seen late after vaccination. The study enrolled few convalescent patients and sampled no early post-infection timepoints.

Antigen-specific CD4+ T cells were expanded with viral peptide pools in the ViraFEST assay before sequencing. Once cultured for 10 days, the cells underwent separation to obtain CD4+ T cells. Vaccination of participants consisted of two doses of either the BNT162b2 or mRNA-1273 vaccine. Peptides at roughly 9.2 ug/ml and IL-2 at about 9.3 IU/ml were added to a few million PBMC per well. Assay used: immunoSEQ multiplex PCR; TCRdb lists only in-frame clones, some missing. The table records around 16,000 clones, about 76% of them present only once. The genes are TRBV4-3 and TRBJ1-2; 9 nucleotides agree with TRBD1. Sequenced here: CD4+ T cells from PBMCs cultured with HCoV-NL63 spike peptides, sampled after COVID-19 vaccination. This clonotype was sampled from a human donor who received a COVID-19 vaccine. CDR3 nucleotide sequence: TGCGCCAGCAGCCCTTACACAGGGGGCGACTATGGCTACACCTTC. Its protein is CASSPYTGGDYGYTF.